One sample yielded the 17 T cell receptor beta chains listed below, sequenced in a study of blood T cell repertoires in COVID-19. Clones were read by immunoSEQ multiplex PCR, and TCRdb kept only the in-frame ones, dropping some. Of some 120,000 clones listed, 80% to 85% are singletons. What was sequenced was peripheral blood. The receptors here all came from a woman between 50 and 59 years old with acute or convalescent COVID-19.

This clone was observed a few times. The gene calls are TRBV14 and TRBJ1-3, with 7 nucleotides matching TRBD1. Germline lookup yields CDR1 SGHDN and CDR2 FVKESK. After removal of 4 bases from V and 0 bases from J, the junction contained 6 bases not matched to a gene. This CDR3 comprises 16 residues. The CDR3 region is CASSLFRTGSGNTIYF. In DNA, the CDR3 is TGTGCCAGCAGCCTTTTCCGGACAGGCTCTGGAAACACCATATATTTT.

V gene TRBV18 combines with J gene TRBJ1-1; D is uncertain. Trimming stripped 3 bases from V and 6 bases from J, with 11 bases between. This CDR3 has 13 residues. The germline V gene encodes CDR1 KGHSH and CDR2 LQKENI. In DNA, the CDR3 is TGTGCCAGCTCACCTAACCAGGCATCTGAAGCTTTCTTT. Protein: CASSPNQASEAFF.

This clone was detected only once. The CDR3 loop reads CASYSNPNQPQHF. The DNA for the CDR3 is TGTGCCAGCTATAGTAACCCGAATCAGCCCCAGCATTTT. The gene calls are TRBV6-5 and TRBJ1-5, with D unclear. Between the trimmed V and J ends, which lost 8 bases and 4 bases, there was a span of 12 bases. In germline, CDR1 is MNHEY, CDR2 SVGAGI. The CDR3 length is 13 residues.

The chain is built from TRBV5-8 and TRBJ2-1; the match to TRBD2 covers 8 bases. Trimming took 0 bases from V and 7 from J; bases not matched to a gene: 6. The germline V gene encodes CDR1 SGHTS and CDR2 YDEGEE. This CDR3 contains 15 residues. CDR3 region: CASSLELAGKNEQFF. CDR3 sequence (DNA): TGTGCCAGCAGCTTGGAGTTAGCGGGGAAGAATGAGCAGTTCTTC.

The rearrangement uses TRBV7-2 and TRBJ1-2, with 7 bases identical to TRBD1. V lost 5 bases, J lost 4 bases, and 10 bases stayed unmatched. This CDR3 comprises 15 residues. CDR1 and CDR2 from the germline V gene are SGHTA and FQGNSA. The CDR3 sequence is CASSPRQAGGYGYTF. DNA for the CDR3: TGTGCCAGCAGCCCGAGACAGGCAGGGGGCTATGGCTACACCTTC.

Written as DNA, the CDR3 is TGTGCCAGCAGTGACGGACAGGGGGCATCTGAAGCTTTCTTT. This codes for CASSDGQGASEAFF. The V and J genes are TRBV25-1 and TRBJ1-1; 11 nucleotides agree with TRBD1. Unmatched junction bases numbered 3, after V lost 3 bases and J lost 6 bases. Germline V CDR1 and CDR2: MGHDK, SYGVNS. The CDR3 sequence is 14 residues long. The entire variable domain, with the rest obtained from reference TRBV25-1 and TRBJ1-1, is as follows: EADIYQTPRYLVIGTGKKITLECSQTMGHDKMYWYQQDPGMELHLIHYSYGVNSTEKGDLSSESTVSRIRTEHFPLTLESARPSHTSQYLCASSDGQGASEAFFGQGTRLTVV.

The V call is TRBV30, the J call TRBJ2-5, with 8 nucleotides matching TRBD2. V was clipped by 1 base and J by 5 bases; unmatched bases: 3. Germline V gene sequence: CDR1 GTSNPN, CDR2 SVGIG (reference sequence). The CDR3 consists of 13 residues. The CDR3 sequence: CAWSGGRFETQYF. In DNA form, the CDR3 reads TGTGCCTGGAGTGGCGGGAGGTTCGAGACCCAGTACTTC.

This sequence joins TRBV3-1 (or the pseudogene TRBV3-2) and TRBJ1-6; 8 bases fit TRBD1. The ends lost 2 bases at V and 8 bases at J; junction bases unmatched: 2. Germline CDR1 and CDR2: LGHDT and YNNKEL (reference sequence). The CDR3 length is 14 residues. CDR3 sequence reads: CASSQQGAYSPLHF. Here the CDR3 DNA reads TGTGCCAGCAGCCAACAGGGGGCATATTCACCCCTCCACTTT.

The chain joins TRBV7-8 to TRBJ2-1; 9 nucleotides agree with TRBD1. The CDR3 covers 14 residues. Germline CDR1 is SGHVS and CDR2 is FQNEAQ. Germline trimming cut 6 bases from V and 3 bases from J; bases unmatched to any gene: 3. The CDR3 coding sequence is TGTGCCAGCAGTCGACAGGGGGACTACAATGAGCAGTTCTTC. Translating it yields CASSRQGDYNEQFF.

CDR3 sequence: CSASRGILQPQHF. The CDR3 region has the DNA TGCAGTGCTAGTCGCGGGATTCTACAGCCCCAGCATTTT. The rearrangement joins TRBV20-1 to TRBJ1-5; D not resolved. The CDR3 length is 13 residues. V was cut by 3 bases and J by 7 bases, with 13 bases left in between. Germline CDR1 is DFQATT and CDR2 is SNEGSKA (reference sequence).

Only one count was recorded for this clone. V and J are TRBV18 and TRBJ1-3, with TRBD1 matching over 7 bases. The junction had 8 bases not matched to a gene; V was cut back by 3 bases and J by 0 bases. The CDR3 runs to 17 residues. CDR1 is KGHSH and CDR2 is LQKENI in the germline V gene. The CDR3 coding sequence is TGTGCCAGCTCACCTAGTCCGGGACAGAGCTCTGGAAACACCATATATTTT. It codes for CASSPSPGQSSGNTIYF.

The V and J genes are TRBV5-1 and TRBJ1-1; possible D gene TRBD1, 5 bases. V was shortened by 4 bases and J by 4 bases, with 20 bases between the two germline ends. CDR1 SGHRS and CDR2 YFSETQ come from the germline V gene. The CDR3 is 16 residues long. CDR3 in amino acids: CASSADSGARGTEAFF. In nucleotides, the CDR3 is TGCGCCAGCAGCGCCGACTCCGGGGCGCGGGGCACTGAAGCTTTCTTT.

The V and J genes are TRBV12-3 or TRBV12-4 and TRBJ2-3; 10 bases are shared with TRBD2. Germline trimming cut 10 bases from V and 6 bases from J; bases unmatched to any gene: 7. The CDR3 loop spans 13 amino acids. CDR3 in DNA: TGTGCCATCCAGCGGGGGGGCCCGGATACGCAGTATTTT. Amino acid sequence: CAIQRGGPDTQYF.

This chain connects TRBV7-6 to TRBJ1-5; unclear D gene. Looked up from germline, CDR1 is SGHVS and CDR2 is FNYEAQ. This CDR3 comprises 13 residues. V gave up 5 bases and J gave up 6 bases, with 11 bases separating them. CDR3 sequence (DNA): TGTGCCAGCAGCCCTAATATCTTTCAGCCCCAGCATTTT. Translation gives CASSPNIFQPQHF.

This chain's CDR3 is CASSLSLTHNDEQFF. In DNA, the CDR3 is TGCGCCAGCAGCTTATCACTAACTCATAACGATGAGCAGTTCTTC. The rearrangement joins TRBV5-1 to TRBJ2-1, with D uncertain. With 2 bases removed from V and 8 bases from J, the gap between germline ends came to 17 bases. This CDR3 is 15 amino acids long. Germline CDR1 is SGHRS and CDR2 is YFSETQ.

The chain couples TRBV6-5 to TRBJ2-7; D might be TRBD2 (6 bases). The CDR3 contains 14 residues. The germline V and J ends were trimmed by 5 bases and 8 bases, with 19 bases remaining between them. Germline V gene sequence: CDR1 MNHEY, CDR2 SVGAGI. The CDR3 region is CASSTTGTPNQQYF. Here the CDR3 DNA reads TGTGCCAGCAGTACCACCGGGACTCCTAACCAGCAGTACTTC.

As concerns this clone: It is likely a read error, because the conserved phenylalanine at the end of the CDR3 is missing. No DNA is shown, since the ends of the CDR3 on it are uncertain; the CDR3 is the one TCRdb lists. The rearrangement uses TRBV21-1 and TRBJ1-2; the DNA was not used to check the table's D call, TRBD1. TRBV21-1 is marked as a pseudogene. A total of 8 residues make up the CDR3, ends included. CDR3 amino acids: CASSKSLQ.